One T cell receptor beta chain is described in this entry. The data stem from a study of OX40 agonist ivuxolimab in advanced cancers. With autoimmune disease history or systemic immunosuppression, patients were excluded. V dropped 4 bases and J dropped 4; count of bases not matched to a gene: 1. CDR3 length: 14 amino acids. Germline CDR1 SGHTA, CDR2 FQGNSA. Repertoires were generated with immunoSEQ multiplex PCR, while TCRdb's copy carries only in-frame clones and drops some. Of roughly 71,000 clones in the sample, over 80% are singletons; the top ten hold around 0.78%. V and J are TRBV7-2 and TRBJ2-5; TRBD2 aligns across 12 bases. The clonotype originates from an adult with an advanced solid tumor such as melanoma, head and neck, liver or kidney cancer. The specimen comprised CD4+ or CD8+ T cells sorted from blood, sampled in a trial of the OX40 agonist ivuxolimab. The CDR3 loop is CASSWGLAGETQYF. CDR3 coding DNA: TGTGCCAGCAGCTGGGGACTAGCGGGAGAGACCCAGTACTTC.